This TCR beta chain was observed in a study of T cell responses to AZD1222 COVID-19 vaccine. The study, taken as a whole, reports: Spike-wide coverage was observed for vaccine-associated CD4 TCRs, with dominant responses at 160-218 and 743-854. There were mostly white British donors and more females than males, and clonal diversity was possibly underestimated. Spike-specific TCRs gained breadth and depth after people received two AZD1222 doses.

The data were produced by immunoSEQ multiplex PCR, yet TCRdb's version contains in-frame clones alone and is incomplete. The sample lists about 110,000 clones; around nine tenths were seen once. The CDR3 runs to 11 residues. Trimming removed 7 bases from V and 6 bases from J, with 7 bases in between. Regarding this clone: Its target is unknown.

This receptor was taken from an adult in good health. This material consisted of peripheral blood, taken on day 0 of AZD1222 vaccination. The chain employs TRBV12-3 or TRBV12-4 and TRBJ2-1, with D uncertain. The CDR3 protein is CASTSINEQFF. Written as DNA, the CDR3 is TGTGCCAGCACCTCGATCAATGAGCAGTTCTTC.